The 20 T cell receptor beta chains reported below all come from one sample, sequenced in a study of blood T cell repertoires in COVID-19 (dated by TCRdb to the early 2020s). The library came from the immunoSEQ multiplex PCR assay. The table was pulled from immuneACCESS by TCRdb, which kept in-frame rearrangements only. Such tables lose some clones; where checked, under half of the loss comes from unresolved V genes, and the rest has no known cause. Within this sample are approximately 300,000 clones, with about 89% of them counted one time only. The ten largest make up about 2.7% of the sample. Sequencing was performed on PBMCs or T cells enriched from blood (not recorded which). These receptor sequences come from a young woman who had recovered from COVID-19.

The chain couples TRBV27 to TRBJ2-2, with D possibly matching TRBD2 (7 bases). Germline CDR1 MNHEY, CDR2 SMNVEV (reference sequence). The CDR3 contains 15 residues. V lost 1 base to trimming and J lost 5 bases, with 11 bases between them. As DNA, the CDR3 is TGTGCCAGCAGTTTATTCGGGGGGCGTACCGGGGAGCTGTTTTTT. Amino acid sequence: CASSLFGGRTGELFF.

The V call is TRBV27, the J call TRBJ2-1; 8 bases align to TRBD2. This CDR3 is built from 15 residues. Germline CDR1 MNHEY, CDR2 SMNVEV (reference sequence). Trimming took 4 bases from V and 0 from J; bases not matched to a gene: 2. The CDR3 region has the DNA TGTGCCAGCAGTTCAGGGACTAGCTCCTACAATGAGCAGTTCTTC. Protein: CASSSGTSSYNEQFF.

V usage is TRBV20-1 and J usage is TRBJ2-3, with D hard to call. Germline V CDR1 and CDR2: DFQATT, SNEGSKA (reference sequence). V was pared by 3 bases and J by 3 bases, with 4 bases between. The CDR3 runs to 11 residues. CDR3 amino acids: CSASGTDTQYF. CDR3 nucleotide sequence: TGCAGTGCTAGCGGGACAGATACGCAGTATTTT.

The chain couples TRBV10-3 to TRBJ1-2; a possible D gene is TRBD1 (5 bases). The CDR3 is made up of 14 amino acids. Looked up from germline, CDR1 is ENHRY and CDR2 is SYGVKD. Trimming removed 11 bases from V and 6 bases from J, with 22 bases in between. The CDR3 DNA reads TGTGCCTTAAAAAGGGGCGGAACGGTTGATGGCTACACCTTC. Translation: CALKRGGTVDGYTF.

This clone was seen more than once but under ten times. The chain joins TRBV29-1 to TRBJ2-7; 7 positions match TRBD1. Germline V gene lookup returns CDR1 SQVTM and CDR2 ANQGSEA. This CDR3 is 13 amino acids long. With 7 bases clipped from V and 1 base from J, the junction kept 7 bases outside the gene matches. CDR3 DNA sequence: TGCAGCGCCAGACAGGGAATTTCCTACGAGCAGTACTTC. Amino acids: CSARQGISYEQYF.

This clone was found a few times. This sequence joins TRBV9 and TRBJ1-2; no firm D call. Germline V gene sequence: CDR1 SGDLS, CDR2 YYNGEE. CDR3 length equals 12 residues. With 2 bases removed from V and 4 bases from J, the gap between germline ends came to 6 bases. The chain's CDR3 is CASSVSSYGYTF. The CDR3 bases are TGTGCCAGCAGCGTCTCCAGCTATGGCTACACCTTC. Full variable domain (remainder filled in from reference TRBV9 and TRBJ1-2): DSGVTQTPKHLITATGQRVTLRCSPRSGDLSVYWYQQSLDQGLQFLIQYYNGEERAKGNILERFSAQQFPDLHSELNLSSLELGDSALYFCASSVSSYGYTFGSGTRLTVV.

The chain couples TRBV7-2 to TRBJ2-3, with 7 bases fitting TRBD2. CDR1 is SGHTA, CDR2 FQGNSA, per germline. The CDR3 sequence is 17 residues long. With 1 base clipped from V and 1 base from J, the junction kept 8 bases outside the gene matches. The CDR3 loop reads CASSLERMGGGTDTQYF. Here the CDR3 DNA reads TGTGCCAGCAGCTTAGAAAGGATGGGGGGGGGCACAGATACGCAGTATTTT.

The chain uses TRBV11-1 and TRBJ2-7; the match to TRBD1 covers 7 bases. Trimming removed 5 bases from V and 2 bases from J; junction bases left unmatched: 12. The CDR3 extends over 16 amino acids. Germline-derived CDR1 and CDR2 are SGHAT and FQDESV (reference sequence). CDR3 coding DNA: TGTGCCAGCAGCGGAGTTGGGGACAGACACACCTACGAGCAGTACTTC. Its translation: CASSGVGDRHTYEQYF.

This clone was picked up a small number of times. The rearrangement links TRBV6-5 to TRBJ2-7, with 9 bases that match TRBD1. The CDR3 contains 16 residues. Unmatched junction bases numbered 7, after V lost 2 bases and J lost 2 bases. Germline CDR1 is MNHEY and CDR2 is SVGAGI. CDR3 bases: TGTGCCAGCAGTTACCAGGACAGGGGTGCAGCCTACGAGCAGTACTTC. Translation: CASSYQDRGAAYEQYF.

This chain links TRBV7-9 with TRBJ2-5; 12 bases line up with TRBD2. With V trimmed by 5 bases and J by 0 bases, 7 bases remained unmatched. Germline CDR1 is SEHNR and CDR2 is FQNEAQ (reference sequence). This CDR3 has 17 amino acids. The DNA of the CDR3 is TGTGCCAGCAGCCTAGGACTAGCGGGAACCCACCAAGAGACCCAGTACTTC. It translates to CASSLGLAGTHQETQYF.

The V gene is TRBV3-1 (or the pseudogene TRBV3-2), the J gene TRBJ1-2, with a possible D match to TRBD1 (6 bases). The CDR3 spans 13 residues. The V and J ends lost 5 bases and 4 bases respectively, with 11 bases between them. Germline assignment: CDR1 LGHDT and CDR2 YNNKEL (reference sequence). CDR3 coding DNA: TGTGCCAGCAGCTCACAGGGTAGCTATGGCTACACCTTC. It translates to CASSSQGSYGYTF.

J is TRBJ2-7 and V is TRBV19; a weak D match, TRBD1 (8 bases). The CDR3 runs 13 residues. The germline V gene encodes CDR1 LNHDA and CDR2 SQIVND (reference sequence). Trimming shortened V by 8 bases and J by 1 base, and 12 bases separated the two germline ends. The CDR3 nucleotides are TGTGCCAGTGCGGGGGACAGGTCCTACGAGCAGTACTTC. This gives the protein CASAGDRSYEQYF.

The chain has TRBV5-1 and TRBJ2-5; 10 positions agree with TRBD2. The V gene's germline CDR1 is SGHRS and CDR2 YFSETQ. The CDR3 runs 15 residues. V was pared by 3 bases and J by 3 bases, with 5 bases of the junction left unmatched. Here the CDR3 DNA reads TGCGCCAGCAGCTCCGGGACTAGCGTAGAAGAGACCCAGTACTTC. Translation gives CASSSGTSVEETQYF.

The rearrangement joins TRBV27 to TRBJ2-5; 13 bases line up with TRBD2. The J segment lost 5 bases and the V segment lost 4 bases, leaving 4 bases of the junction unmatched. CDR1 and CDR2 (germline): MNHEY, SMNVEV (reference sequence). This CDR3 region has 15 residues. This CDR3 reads CASSSGLAGMETQYF. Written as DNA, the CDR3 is TGTGCCAGCAGTTCGGGACTAGCGGGGATGGAGACCCAGTACTTC.

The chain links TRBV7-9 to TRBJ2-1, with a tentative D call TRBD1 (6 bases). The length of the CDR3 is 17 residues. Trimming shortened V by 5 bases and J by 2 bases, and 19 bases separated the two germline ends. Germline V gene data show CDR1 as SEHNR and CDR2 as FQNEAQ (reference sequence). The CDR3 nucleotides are TGTGCCAGCAGCCTAGGAATGGACAGTGACGCCTACAATGAGCAGTTCTTC. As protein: CASSLGMDSDAYNEQFF.

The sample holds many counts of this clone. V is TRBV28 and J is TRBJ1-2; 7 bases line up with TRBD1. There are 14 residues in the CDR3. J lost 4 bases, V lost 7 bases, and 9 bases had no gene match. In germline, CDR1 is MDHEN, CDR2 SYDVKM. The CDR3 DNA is TGTGCCAGCACCAGCCCGGCAGGGGGCTATGGCTACACCTTC. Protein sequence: CASTSPAGGYGYTF.

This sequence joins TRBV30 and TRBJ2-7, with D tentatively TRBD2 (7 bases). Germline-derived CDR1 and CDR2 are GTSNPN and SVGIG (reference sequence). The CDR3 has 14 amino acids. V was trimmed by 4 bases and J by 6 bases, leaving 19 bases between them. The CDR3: CAWTRGRGAFEQYF. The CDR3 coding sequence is TGTGCCTGGACGAGGGGGAGGGGGGCGTTCGAGCAGTACTTC.

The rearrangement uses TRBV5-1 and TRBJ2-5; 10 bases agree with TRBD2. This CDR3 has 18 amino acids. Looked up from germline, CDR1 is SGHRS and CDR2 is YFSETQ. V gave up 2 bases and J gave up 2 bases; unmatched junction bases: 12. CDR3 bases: TGCGCCAGCAGCTTCTACTACCTGGGACTAGCGACACAAGAGACCCAGTACTTC. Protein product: CASSFYYLGLATQETQYF. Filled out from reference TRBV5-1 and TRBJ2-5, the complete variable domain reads KAGVTQTPRYLIKTRGQQVTLSCSPISGHRSVSWYQQTPGQGLQFLFEYFSETQRNKGNFPGRFSGRQFSNSRSEMNVSTLELGDSALYLCASSFYYLGLATQETQYFGPGTRLLVL.

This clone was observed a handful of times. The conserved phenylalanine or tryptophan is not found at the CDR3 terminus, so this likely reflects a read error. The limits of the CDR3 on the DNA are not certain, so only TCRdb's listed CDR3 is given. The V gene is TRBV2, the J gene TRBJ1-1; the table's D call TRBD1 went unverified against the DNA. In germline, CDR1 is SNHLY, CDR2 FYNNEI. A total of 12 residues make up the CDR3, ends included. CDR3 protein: CASRWDRGPPII.

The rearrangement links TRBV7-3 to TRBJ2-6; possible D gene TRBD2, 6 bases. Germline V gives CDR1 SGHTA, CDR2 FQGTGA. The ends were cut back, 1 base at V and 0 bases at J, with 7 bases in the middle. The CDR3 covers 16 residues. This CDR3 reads CASSLNGGSGANVLTF. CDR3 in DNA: TGTGCCAGCAGCTTAAACGGGGGCTCTGGGGCCAACGTCCTGACTTTC.